This TCR beta chain was profiled in a study of cytomegalovirus exposure and HLA in healthy donors. The study's findings and limits: Upon later analysis, HLA-associated TCR beta chains proved more clonally expanded than other, equally common chains. Among TCR beta chains, those listed as cytomegalovirus-associated numbered over 150. Fewer N-insertions than the roughly 630-donor mean were reportedly shown by an Asian-associated ancestry cluster in a later analysis.

There are 17 residues in the CDR3. V dropped 2 bases and J dropped 5; count of bases not matched to a gene: 5. Germline values: CDR1 SGDLS, CDR2 YYNGEE. 60 Vbeta and 13 Jbeta primers were used in PCR. The data were produced by immunoSEQ multiplex PCR, yet TCRdb's version contains in-frame clones alone and is incomplete. The sample consists of approximately 65,000 clones, approximately 70% of them appearing once. These donors counted as nominally healthy when sampled, but unrecorded immune exposures were likely. In regard to this clone: Its antigen remains unidentified.

The specimen sequenced was PBMCs. The TCR sequence derives from a middle-aged man in good health and CMV-seropositive. The chain couples TRBV9 to TRBJ2-3, with 16 nucleotides matching TRBD2. CDR3 bases: TGTGCCAGCAGCGTCGGGACTAGCGGGGGGGCGGGAGATACGCAGTATTTT. Translated: CASSVGTSGGAGDTQYF. The variable domain in full, with the rest retrieved from reference TRBV9 and TRBJ2-3, is DSGVTQTPKHLITATGQRVTLRCSPRSGDLSVYWYQQSLDQGLQFLIQYYNGEERAKGNILERFSAQQFPDLHSELNLSSLELGDSALYFCASSVGTSGGAGDTQYFGPGTRLTVL.